This TCR beta chain was recorded in a study of shared clonotypes between healthy human individuals. Study-wide results and limits: Enrolling few donors narrowed the genetic and exposure-history diversity that was represented.

As to this clone: As yet, its antigen is unknown.

Sorted-subset replicate PCRs used roughly 210 ng of genomic DNA. This amount corresponded to about 30,000 T cell genomes. Authors' processing steps: Sequence data from immunoSEQ were junction-only and lacked quality scores; consequently, filtering differed. The protocol was immunoSEQ multiplex PCR, while the TCRdb copy is restricted to in-frame clones and leaves out a portion. For V, J and clone size, that table is used; D and trimming come from the DNA. The table shows 2,500,000 or so clones, with more than 85% occurring only once. The trim removed 0 bases at V and 6 bases at J, leaving 10 bases unmatched. The germline V gene encodes CDR1 MGHRA and CDR2 YSYEKL. The CDR3 covers 17 residues.

The sequenced sample consisted of naive CD4+ T cells from PBMCs. Subset given: CD45RA+ positively selected. The chain couples TRBV4-1 to TRBJ2-3; 9 nucleotides agree with TRBD2. This receptor was identified in a man younger than 35 in good health. Some clones in this sample may be carry-over from other donors' samples. CDR3 DNA sequence: TGCGCCAGCAGCCAAGAAGGTGCAGCGGGGGGCGGCGATACGCAGTATTTT. Encoded protein: CASSQEGAAGGGDTQYF.